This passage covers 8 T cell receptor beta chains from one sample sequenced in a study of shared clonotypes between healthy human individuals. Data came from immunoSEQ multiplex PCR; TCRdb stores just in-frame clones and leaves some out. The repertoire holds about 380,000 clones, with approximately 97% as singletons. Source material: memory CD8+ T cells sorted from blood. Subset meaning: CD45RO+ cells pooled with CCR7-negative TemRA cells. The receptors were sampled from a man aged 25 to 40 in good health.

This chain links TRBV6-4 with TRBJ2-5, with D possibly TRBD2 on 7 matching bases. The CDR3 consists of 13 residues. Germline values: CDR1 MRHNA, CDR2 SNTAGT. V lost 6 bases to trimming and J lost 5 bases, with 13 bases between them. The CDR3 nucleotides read TGTGCCAGCAGCAACAGGGAGGGGGAGACCCAGTACTTC. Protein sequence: CASSNREGETQYF.

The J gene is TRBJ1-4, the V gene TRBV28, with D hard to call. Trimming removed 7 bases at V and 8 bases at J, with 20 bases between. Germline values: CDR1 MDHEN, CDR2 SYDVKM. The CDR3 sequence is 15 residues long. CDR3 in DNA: TGTGCCAGCACCCCAACAGTCTCTAGCCTGGAAAAACTGTTTTTT. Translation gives CASTPTVSSLEKLFF.

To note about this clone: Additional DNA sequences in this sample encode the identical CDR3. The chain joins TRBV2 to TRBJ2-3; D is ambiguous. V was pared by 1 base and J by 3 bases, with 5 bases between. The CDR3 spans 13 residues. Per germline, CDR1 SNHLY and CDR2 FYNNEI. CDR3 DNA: TGTGCCAGCAGTGAAGAGTCGACAGATACGCAGTATTTT. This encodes CASSEESTDTQYF.

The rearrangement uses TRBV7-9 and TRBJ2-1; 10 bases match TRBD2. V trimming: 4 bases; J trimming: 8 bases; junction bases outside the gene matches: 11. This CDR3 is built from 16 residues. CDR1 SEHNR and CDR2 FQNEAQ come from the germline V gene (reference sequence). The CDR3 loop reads CASSSRAGGPVDEQFF. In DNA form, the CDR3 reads TGTGCCAGCAGCTCCCGAGCGGGAGGGCCGGTCGATGAGCAGTTCTTC.

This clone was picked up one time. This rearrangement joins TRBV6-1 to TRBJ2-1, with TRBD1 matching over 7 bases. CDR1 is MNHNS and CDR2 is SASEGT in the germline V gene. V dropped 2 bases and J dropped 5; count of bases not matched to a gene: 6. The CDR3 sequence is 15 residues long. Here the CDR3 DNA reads TGTGCCAGCAGTGAAAACGAGGGGGCCCACAATGAGCAGTTCTTC. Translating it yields CASSENEGAHNEQFF.

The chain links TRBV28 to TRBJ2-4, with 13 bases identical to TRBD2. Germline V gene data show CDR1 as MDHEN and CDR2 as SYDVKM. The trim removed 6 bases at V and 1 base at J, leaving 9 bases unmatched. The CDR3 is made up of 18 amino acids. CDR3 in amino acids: CASRGLAGSGGAKNIQYF. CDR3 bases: TGTGCCAGCAGGGGACTAGCGGGATCTGGCGGGGCCAAAAACATTCAGTACTTC.

The CDR3 protein is CASSWSGRGEQFF. CDR3 in DNA: TGTGCCAGCAGTTGGAGCGGGAGGGGAGAGCAGTTCTTC. The chain recombines TRBV27 with TRBJ2-1; 10 positions match TRBD2. Germline V gene lookup returns CDR1 MNHEY and CDR2 SMNVEV (reference sequence). The ends lost 4 bases at V and 10 bases at J; junction bases unmatched: 4. This CDR3 is built from 13 residues.

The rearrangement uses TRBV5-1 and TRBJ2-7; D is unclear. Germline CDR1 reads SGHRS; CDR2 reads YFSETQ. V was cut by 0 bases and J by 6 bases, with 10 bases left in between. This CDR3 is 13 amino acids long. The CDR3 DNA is TGCGCCAGCAGCTTGGTGCCCAGATCCGAGCAGTACTTC. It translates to CASSLVPRSEQYF. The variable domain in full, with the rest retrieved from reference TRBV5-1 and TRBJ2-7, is KAGVTQTPRYLIKTRGQQVTLSCSPISGHRSVSWYQQTPGQGLQFLFEYFSETQRNKGNFPGRFSGRQFSNSRSEMNVSTLELGDSALYLCASSLVPRSEQYFGPGTRLTVT.